One sample yielded the 12 T cell receptor beta chains listed below, sequenced in a study of T cells in Graves' hyperthyroidism and ophthalmopathy. TCR beta CDR3 regions were amplified from RNA transcripts. HTBI primers were used for first-round RT-PCR of the TCR CDR3. MiXCR was run by TCRdb on the multiplex PCR reads, yielding one entry per CDR3 protein. The sample lists over 250,000 distinct CDR3 sequences, less than 30% occurring once. The material sequenced was blood. Every receptor here comes from a man between 40 and 49 years old with Graves' hyperthyroidism that later progressed to Graves' ophthalmopathy.

This clonotype was detected many times. The chain recombines TRBV5-1 with TRBJ2-5; 8 positions match TRBD2. CDR3 size: 14 residues. Per germline, CDR1 SGHRS and CDR2 YFSETQ. Trimming cost V 1 base and J 5 bases; bases outside gene matches: 4. Here the CDR3 DNA reads TGCGCCAGCAGCTTGACAGCGGGAGCCGAGACCCAGTACTTC. It yields the protein CASSLTAGAETQYF.

The gene calls are TRBV6-1 and TRBJ2-7; 9 nucleotides agree with TRBD2. Germline CDR1 is MNHNS and CDR2 is SASEGT. The CDR3 is made up of 17 amino acids. V dropped 0 bases and J dropped 2; count of bases not matched to a gene: 8. CDR3 sequence: CASSEAPKREVAYEQYF. The CDR3 bases are TGTGCCAGCAGTGAAGCGCCTAAGCGGGAGGTAGCCTACGAGCAGTACTTC.

This clonotype was seen more than once but under ten times. The chain links TRBV4-2 to TRBJ2-2; 10 positions agree with TRBD2. Germline trimming cut 4 bases from V and 3 bases from J; bases unmatched to any gene: 5. The CDR3 extends over 16 amino acids. Germline V gene data show CDR1 as LGHNA and CDR2 as YNFKEQ. The CDR3 region is CASSRRLAGDTGELFF. The DNA of the CDR3 is TGTGCCAGCAGCCGAAGACTAGCGGGTGACACCGGGGAGCTGTTTTTT.

This clonotype has at least ten counts. The chain employs TRBV7-3 and TRBJ1-2; no clear D. Germline CDR1 SGHTA, CDR2 FQGTGA. V lost 5 bases, J lost 0 bases, and 10 bases lay in between. The CDR3 is 14 residues long. The CDR3 loop reads CASSPDGSNYGYTF. The CDR3 DNA follows: TGTGCCAGCAGCCCGGACGGATCTAACTATGGCTACACCTTC.

The chain couples TRBV11-3 to TRBJ2-2, with D tentatively TRBD2 (5 bases). There are 14 residues in the CDR3. Between the trimmed V and J ends, which lost 1 base and 4 bases, there was a span of 7 bases. In germline, CDR1 is SGHNT, CDR2 YENEEA. The CDR3 is CASSLGRITGELFF. Here the CDR3 DNA reads TGTGCCAGCAGCTTAGGGAGGATCACCGGGGAGCTGTTTTTT.

This clonotype was seen only once. The chain recombines TRBV15 with TRBJ2-7, with 8 bases lining up with TRBD2. The ends lost 0 bases at V and 5 bases at J; junction bases unmatched: 9. Germline loops: CDR1 LNHNV, CDR2 YYDKDF (reference sequence). The CDR3 length is 16 residues. The CDR3 sequence is CATSRESGGNKDEQYF. For the CDR3, the DNA is TGTGCCACCAGCAGAGAGTCGGGGGGGAATAAGGACGAGCAGTACTTC.

This clonotype was detected many times. The genes are TRBV19 and TRBJ1-5, with TRBD1 identical over 10 bases. Germline V lookup: CDR1 LNHDA, CDR2 SQIVND (reference sequence). The CDR3 sequence is 13 residues long. The V gene end was trimmed by 10 bases and the J gene end by 5 bases; junction bases not matched to a gene: 5. The CDR3 loop is CATDRGLYQPQHF. CDR3 nucleotides: TGTGCCACCGACAGGGGGCTTTATCAGCCCCAGCATTTT.

This clonotype was seen at least ten times. This chain joins TRBV27 and TRBJ1-5; D perhaps matches TRBD1 (5 bases). Germline-derived CDR1 and CDR2 are MNHEY and SMNVEV (reference sequence). The CDR3 sequence is 14 residues long. V was shortened by 5 bases and J by 7 bases, with 15 bases between the two germline ends. CDR3 DNA: TGTGCCAGCAGTACAAACCGAGGGGTGCAGCCCCAGCATTTT. It encodes CASSTNRGVQPQHF.

CDR3 sequence (DNA): TGTGCCAGCAGTTACTCCGGACCCCTCTCCTACGAGCAGTACTTC. The encoded protein is CASSYSGPLSYEQYF. The chain links TRBV6-5 to TRBJ2-7; D unresolved. V gave up 0 bases and J gave up 0 bases, with 9 bases separating them. The V gene's germline CDR1 is MNHEY and CDR2 SVGAGI. The CDR3 covers 15 residues.

There are many counts of this clonotype. The gene calls are TRBV20-1 and TRBJ1-2, with a weak D call TRBD1 (6 bases). Per germline, CDR1 DFQATT and CDR2 SNEGSKA (reference sequence). Trimming took 6 bases from V and 4 from J, leaving 18 bases between them. The CDR3 loop spans 14 amino acids. The DNA for the CDR3 is TGCAGTGCCGGCCTACAGGGAGGGTTCTATGGCTACACCTTC. Residues: CSAGLQGGFYGYTF.

The chain links TRBV6-1 to TRBJ1-1, with TRBD1 identical over 10 bases. The CDR3 contains 15 residues. CDR1 MNHNS and CDR2 SASEGT come from the germline V gene. The trim removed 6 bases at V and 4 bases at J, leaving 8 bases unmatched. The DNA of the CDR3 is TGTGCCAGCAGCGGGACAGGGGCTTTGGGCACTGAAGCTTTCTTT. Its translation is CASSGTGALGTEAFF.

This clonotype was recorded many times. The chain employs TRBV11-3 and TRBJ1-2; perhaps TRBD1 as D (6 bases). V was shortened by 2 bases and J by 0 bases, with 10 bases between the two germline ends. This CDR3 has 15 residues. CDR1 and CDR2 (germline): SGHNT, YENEEA. CDR3 in DNA: TGTGCCAGCAGCTTACTGGGGACATCTAACTATGGCTACACCTTC. It encodes CASSLLGTSNYGYTF.